This is a list of T cell receptor beta chains from one sample in a study of shared clonotypes between healthy human individuals. Only in-frame clones appear in the TCRdb table, and some are missing; sequencing was by immunoSEQ multiplex PCR. The sample lists over a million clones; roughly 74% were seen once. The specimen was memory CD4+ T cells from PBMCs. The receptors stem from a man between 18 and 29 years old in good health. Some clones in this sample may be carry-over from other donors' samples. Each CDR3 is given with its conserved first and last residue. The D gene is left open where the match is weak. Not all rows give a size; the values are once, few, many and, for expanded clones, a class.

j_call,clone_size,v_call,d_call,cdr3_aa,cdr3_nt
TRBJ2-7,NA,TRBV9,TRBD2,CASSAGGGTSAYEQYF,TGTGCCAGCAGCGCGGGGGGTGGGACTAGCGCCTACGAGCAGTACTTC
TRBJ2-7,once,TRBV18,TRBD2,CASSLSIAGGRVYEQYF,TGTGCCAGCTCACTTTCTATAGCGGGAGGGAGAGTCTACGAGCAGTACTTC
TRBJ2-4,NA,TRBV7-2,TRBD1,CASSGDRVGAKNIQYF,TGTGCCAGCAGCGGAGACAGGGTCGGTGCCAAAAACATTCAGTACTTC
TRBJ2-7,NA,TRBV4-1,NA,CASSQDTAYEQYF,TGCGCCAGCAGCCAAGATACAGCCTACGAGCAGTACTTC
TRBJ2-7,many,TRBV18,NA,CASSPGGTYEQYF,TGTGCCAGCTCACCAGGCGGGACCTACGAGCAGTACTTC
TRBJ2-5,NA,TRBV5-1,NA,CASSLGQRETQYF,TGCGCCAGCAGCTTAGGGCAGAGAGAGACCCAGTACTTC
TRBJ2-5,NA,TRBV9,TRBD2,CASSGRGLAGLETQYF,TGTGCCAGCAGCGGGAGAGGACTAGCGGGTTTAGAGACCCAGTACTTC
TRBJ1-3,NA,TRBV28,NA,CASSTGRFSGNTIYF,TGTGCCAGCAGCACGGGACGGTTCTCTGGAAACACCATATATTTT
TRBJ1-3,NA,TRBV18,NA,CASSPPSSGGNTIYF,TGTGCCAGCTCACCACCCTCCTCGGGAGGAAACACCATATATTTT
TRBJ2-6,NA,TRBV5-1,NA,CASSKDWASGANVLTF,TGCGCCAGCAGCAAGGACTGGGCCTCTGGGGCCAACGTCCTGACTTTC
TRBJ2-5,NA,TRBV28,NA,CASGEGLSRSETQYF,TGTGCCAGCGGTGAAGGTCTATCTAGATCGGAGACCCAGTACTTC
TRBJ2-2,NA,TRBV6-1,NA,CASSEWQIHTGELFF,TGTGCCAGCAGTGAATGGCAGATTCACACCGGGGAGCTGTTTTTT
TRBJ1-2,once,TRBV5-6,TRBD1,CASSLPPGTGALYGYTF,TGTGCCAGCAGCCTGCCGCCCGGGACAGGGGCCCTCTATGGCTACACCTTC
TRBJ2-1,NA,TRBV15,NA,CATERQFF,TGTGCCACCGAACGACAGTTCTTC
TRBJ1-4,NA,TRBV5-1,TRBD1,CASSLPGTGTNEKLFF,TGCGCCAGCAGCTTACCCGGGACAGGGACTAATGAAAAACTGTTTTTT
TRBJ1-5,few,TRBV9,NA,CASSADGYGGQPQHF,TGTGCCAGCAGCGCGGACGGCTATGGAGGTCAGCCCCAGCATTTT
TRBJ1-4,NA,TRBV6-5,TRBD1,CASSDRGVSEKLFF,TGTGCCAGCAGTGACAGGGGTGTGAGTGAAAAACTGTTTTTT